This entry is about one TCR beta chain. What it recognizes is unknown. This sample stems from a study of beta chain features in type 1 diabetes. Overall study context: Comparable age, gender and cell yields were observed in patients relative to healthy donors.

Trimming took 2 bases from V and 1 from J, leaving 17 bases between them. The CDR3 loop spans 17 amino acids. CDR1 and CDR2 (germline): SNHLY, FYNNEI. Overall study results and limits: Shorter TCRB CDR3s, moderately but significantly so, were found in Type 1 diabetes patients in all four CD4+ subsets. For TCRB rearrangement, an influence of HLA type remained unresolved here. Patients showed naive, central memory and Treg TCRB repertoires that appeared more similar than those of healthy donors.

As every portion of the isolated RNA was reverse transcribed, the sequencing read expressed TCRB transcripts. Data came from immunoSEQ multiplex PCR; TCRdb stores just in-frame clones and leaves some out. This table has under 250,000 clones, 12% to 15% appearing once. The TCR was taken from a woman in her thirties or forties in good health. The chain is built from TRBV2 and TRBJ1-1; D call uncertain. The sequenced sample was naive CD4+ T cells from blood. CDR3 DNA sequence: TGTGCCAGCAGTGAAACGGGGTCCAGGAGGCCGAACACTGAAGCTTTCTTT. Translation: CASSETGSRRPNTEAFF.